This TCR beta chain derives from a study of T cells in tumors after PD-1 blockade. This CDR3 has 13 amino acids. Germline V gene data show CDR1 as GTSNPN and CDR2 as SVGIG (reference sequence). V lost 0 bases to trimming and J lost 2 bases, with 5 bases between them. TCRdb keeps only in-frame clones here, not all; method: immunoSEQ multiplex PCR. The repertoire holds around 34,000 clones, with 70% to 75% as singletons. This clone was observed a few times. The TCR comes from a human donor with basal cell carcinoma. The chain combines TRBV30 with TRBJ1-3; D is ambiguous. Material: PBMCs, obtained after anti-PD-1 treatment. CDR3 region: CAWSVPPGNTIYF. The CDR3 DNA follows: TGTGCCTGGAGTGTACCTCCTGGAAACACCATATATTTT. Using reference TRBV30 and TRBJ1-3 for the parts outside the CDR3, the full variable domain is SQTIHQWPATLVQPVGSPLSLECTVEGTSNPNLYWYRQAAGRGLQLLFYSVGIGQISSEVPQNLSASRPQDRQFILSSKKLLLSDSGFYLCAWSVPPGNTIYFGEGSWLTVV.